Presented here are 5 T cell receptor beta chains from one specimen sequenced in a study of cytomegalovirus exposure and HLA in healthy donors. The PCR employed 60 Vbeta primers together with 13 Jbeta primers. Profiled with immunoSEQ multiplex PCR; TCRdb holds only in-frame clones, not every one. The sample records about 100,000 clones, 65% to 80% being singletons. Sequences were obtained from PBMCs. These receptor sequences come from a woman under 30 in good health and CMV-seropositive.

This rearrangement joins TRBV5-6 to TRBJ1-2; D possibly corresponds to TRBD1 (5 bases). There are 14 residues in the CDR3. V lost 2 bases to trimming and J lost 3 bases, with 11 bases between them. Germline V lookup: CDR1 SGHDT, CDR2 YYEEEE. In DNA form, the CDR3 reads TGTGCCAGCAGCTTCAGACAGATCGACTATGGCTACACCTTC. Translating gives CASSFRQIDYGYTF. Together with reference TRBV5-6 and TRBJ1-2, the CDR3 gives the full variable domain: DAGVTQSPTHLIKTRGQQVTLRCSPKSGHDTVSWYQQALGQGPQFIFQYYEEEERQRGNFPDRFSGHQFPNYSSELNVNALLLGDSALYLCASSFRQIDYGYTFGSGTRLTVV.

The chain recombines TRBV7-9 with TRBJ2-5; 9 positions match TRBD1. CDR1 SEHNR and CDR2 FQNEAQ come from the germline V gene (reference sequence). The CDR3 has 16 amino acids. V was pared by 2 bases and J by 2 bases, with 6 bases of the junction left unmatched. CDR3 amino acids: CASSLQTGGSQETQYF. The CDR3 DNA follows: TGTGCCAGCAGCTTACAGACAGGGGGTTCGCAAGAGACCCAGTACTTC. Based on the CDR3 plus reference TRBV7-9 and TRBJ2-5, the full variable domain is DTGVSQNPRHKITKRGQNVTFRCDPISEHNRLYWYRQTLGQGPEFLTYFQNEAQLEKSRLLSDRFSAERPKGSFSTLEIQRTEQGDSAMYLCASSLQTGGSQETQYFGPGTRLLVL.

This clone was detected a few times. The gene calls are TRBV6-5 and TRBJ1-3, with TRBD1 as a possible D gene (5 bases). The CDR3 sequence is 16 residues long. V was clipped by 0 bases and J by 4 bases, with 13 bases between them. In germline, CDR1 is MNHEY, CDR2 SVGAGI. The CDR3: CASSYSRRGKGNTIYF. The CDR3 bases are TGTGCCAGCAGTTACTCTCGTCGGGGGAAAGGAAACACCATATATTTT.

The chain has TRBV19 and TRBJ2-6; possible D gene TRBD1, 5 bases. Germline V gives CDR1 LNHDA, CDR2 SQIVND (reference sequence). This CDR3 has 17 amino acids. Trimming left V 0 bases short and J 2 bases short, with 11 bases between. The CDR3 sequence is CASSIDPRVAGANVLTF. The CDR3 nucleotides read TGTGCCAGTAGTATAGACCCCAGGGTGGCTGGGGCCAACGTCCTGACTTTC.

A single count supports this clone. V and J are TRBV5-1 and TRBJ2-3; D uncertain. Germline V gene sequence: CDR1 SGHRS, CDR2 YFSETQ. With 0 bases removed from V and 1 base from J, the gap between germline ends came to 12 bases. The CDR3 has 16 amino acids. Written as DNA, the CDR3 is TGCGCCAGCAGCTTGGCCTTCGCTACTCGCACAGATACGCAGTATTTT. Translated: CASSLAFATRTDTQYF.